These T cell receptor beta chains were read from a single sample in a study of tumor and adjacent non-tumor tissue in lung cancer. TCRdb re-called the multiplex PCR reads with MiXCR, one entry per CDR3 protein. This table holds some 73,000 distinct CDR3 sequences, roughly 80% found once. Sequenced sample: distant non-tumor lung tissue. Receptor source: a man aged 55 to 70 with non-small cell lung cancer. CDR3s include the opening cysteine and the closing phenylalanine or tryptophan. The D gene is left open where the match is weak. Clone size is shown for a subset of rows, as once, few, many or a class of expanded clone.

clone size	D gene	V gene	J gene	CDR3 DNA	CDR3 protein
NA	NA	TRBV5-1	TRBJ2-3	TGCCCCAGCGGTGTGAAGGAGGGAGCCATCACAGATATGCAATATTTT	CPSGVKEGAITDMQYF
NA	NA	TRBV12-3/TRBV12-4	TRBJ2-7	TGTGCCAGCAGTTTCGGGGGCCCTCAAGAGCAGTACTTC	CASSFGGPQEQYF
once	NA	TRBV11-1	TRBJ2-7	TGTGCCAGCAGCTTAGCGGTTCGTGACAATTCCTACGAGCAGTACTTC	CASSLAVRDNSYEQYF
NA	NA	TRBV20-1	TRBJ2-2	TGCAGTGTTACAGTTTCGGGTGGGGGGAGCAACACCGGGGAGCTGTTTTTT	CSVTVSGGGSNTGELFF
NA	NA	TRBV4-2	TRBJ2-3	TGTGCCAGCAGCCAAGATGGACAGTGGTCCACAGATACACAGTATTTT	CASSQDGQWSTDTQYF
medium-sized	NA	TRBV11-2	TRBJ2-7	TGTGCCAGCAGCCAAGACAGGTCCCCCCTCTACGAGCAGTACTTC	CASSQDRSPLYEQYF
NA	TRBD1	TRBV11-2	TRBJ2-5	TGTTCCAGCAGTTATACAGGGGAAGATACCCGGTACTTC	CSSSYTGEDTRYF
few	TRBD2	TRBV11-2	TRBJ2-2	TGTGCCAGCAGTTACGGACTAGCGGGAGGAACCGGGGAGCTGTTTTTT	CASSYGLAGGTGELFF
NA	NA	TRBV11-2	TRBJ2-5	TGTGCCAGCAGCTCTACAATGGGGAGGCTAAAGGAGACCCAGTACTTC	CASSSTMGRLKETQYF
NA	NA	TRBV5-5	TRBJ2-5	TGTGCCATCAGTGACAATGGGGAGACCCAGTACTTT	CAISDNGETQYF
NA	NA	TRBV7-8	TRBJ2-2	TGTGCCAACAGCTCGGGACAGAGCCCGGGGGAGCTGATTTTT	CANSSGQSPGELIF
NA	NA	TRBV11-2	TRBJ2-7	TGTGCCAGCAGCTTAGTGGTAGGATTATACGAGCAGTACTTC	CASSLVVGLYEQYF
NA	TRBD2	TRBV20-1	TRBJ2-3	TGCAGTGCTAGACTAGCGGCGTCTGCGATCTCAGATACGCAGTATTTT	CSARLAASAISDTQYF
many	TRBD1	TRBV6-2/TRBV6-3	TRBJ1-5	TGTGCCAGCAAAGGGACAGCCGTAGGGATCAGCAATCAGCCCCAGCATTTT	CASKGTAVGISNQPQHF
once	NA	TRBV5-1	TRBJ1-2	TGCGCCAGTAGCGGCCGGGATAGGGGGATTGGCTACACCTTC	CASSGRDRGIGYTF
few	TRBD2	TRBV7-2	TRBJ2-7	TGTGCCAGCAGCGCACTAGCGGGAGTAACCTACGAGCAGTACTTC	CASSALAGVTYEQYF
NA	TRBD1	TRBV20-1	TRBJ2-1	TGCAGTACCATGGACAGGGCCGATGAGCAGTTCTTC	CSTMDRADEQFF
NA	TRBD2	TRBV6-5	TRBJ2-6	TGTGCCAGCAGGCTAGCGGTAGCCAGCTCTGGGGTCAACGTCCTGACTTTC	CASRLAVASSGVNVLTF
NA	TRBD1	TRBV5-5	TRBJ1-1	TGTGTCAGCAGCTTGGGACAGACTGACACTGAAGCTTTCTTT	CVSSLGQTDTEAFF
once	NA	TRBV11-3	TRBJ1-3	TGTATCAGCAGCTTTGGAGCAAACACCATATATTTT	CISSFGANTIYF
NA	NA	TRBV5-6	TRBJ2-5	TGTACCAGCAACTTGGTTAGGGGTCAAGAGACCCAATACTTC	CTSNLVRGQETQYF
many	TRBD1	TRBV20-1	TRBJ2-5	TGCAGTGCGGCGAGACAGGGAGAACAAGAGACCCAGTACTTC	CSAARQGEQETQYF
NA	TRBD1	TRBV6-1	TRBJ1-5	TGTGACAGCAGTGAGAATAAAGGGGGCAGGGGCAATCAGCCCCAGCATTTT	CDSSENKGGRGNQPQHF
once	TRBD2	TRBV10-1	TRBJ2-1	TGCGCCAACAATGGAAATCCAGCGGGAGGTTACAATGAGCAGTTCTTC	CANNGNPAGGYNEQFF
NA	NA	TRBV29-1	TRBJ1-3	TGCAGAGCCAGGGAGGGCTCTGGAGACACCATATATTTT	CRAREGSGDTIYF
few	NA	TRBV12-3/TRBV12-4	TRBJ2-5	TGTGCCAGCAGTCTCCCAAACACACAAGAGACCCAGTACTTC	CASSLPNTQETQYF
NA	TRBD2	TRBV4-3	TRBJ2-2	TGCGCCAGCAGCCAAGAGTTGGCTAGCGGGTTCGGCACCGGGGAGCTGTTTTTT	CASSQELASGFGTGELFF
NA	TRBD2	TRBV4-3	TRBJ2-3	TGCGACAGCAGCCAAGAATTCGCAACTAGCGGGAGGGGCACAGATATGCAGTATTTT	CDSSQEFATSGRGTDMQYF
NA	NA	TRBV20-1	TRBJ2-5	TGCAGTGCTAGAAGGCAAGCGGGGACAGGTGGTTGGGAGACCCAGTACTTC	CSARRQAGTGGWETQYF
NA	NA	TRBV11-1	TRBJ1-4	TGTGGCAGCAGCCCTAGCCGGGAGGCGTCTGAAAAACTGTTTTTT	CGSSPSREASEKLFF
NA	NA	TRBV7-9	TRBJ2-7	TGTGCCAGCTCTAGGGAGTACGAGCAGTACTTC	CASSREYEQYF
NA	NA	TRBV6-5	TRBJ2-1	TGTGCCAGCAGTCACACGAACAATGAGCAGTTCTTC	CASSHTNNEQFF
NA	NA	TRBV6-2/TRBV6-3	TRBJ2-1	TGTGCCAGCAGTCCCCAGGACAGAAGGGTGGCTGGATGCAATGAGCAGTTCTTC	CASSPQDRRVAGCNEQFF
NA	TRBD2	TRBV11-1	TRBJ2-7	TGTGCCATCAGCTCCCCTAGCGGGGGGATGAATGAGCAGTACTTC	CAISSPSGGMNEQYF
once	NA	TRBV20-1	TRBJ2-3	TGCAGTGCTAGAGGATTAGGCATCTCCACAGATACGCAGTATTTT	CSARGLGISTDTQYF
NA	TRBD2	TRBV20-1	TRBJ2-7	TGCAGTGCTAATGTAGCGGGAGGTAACGAGCAGTACTTC	CSANVAGGNEQYF
NA	NA	TRBV6-1	TRBJ1-1	TGTGCCAGCAGTGAAGGTATGGGAAGTTTGACTGAAGCCTTCTTT	CASSEGMGSLTEAFF
once	NA	TRBV20-1	TRBJ2-1	TGCAGTGTTAGAGAGGGTAGCAGGAGGAGCAATGATCAGTTCTTC	CSVREGSRRSNDQFF
NA	NA	TRBV20-1	TRBJ1-1	TGTAGTGCTAGATCACGTCAGATAACTGAATCTTTCTTT	CSARSRQITESFF
NA	NA	TRBV20-1	TRBJ2-3	TGCAGTACTAGCCGGCAAGACAGGGCGGCAGATACGCAGTATTTT	CSTSRQDRAADTQYF
NA	TRBD2	TRBV7-8	TRBJ2-7	TGTGCCTGCAGTTCCACCGGGACTACCCCCTCCTACGGGCAGTACTTC	CACSSTGTTPSYGQYF
many	TRBD2	TRBV29-1	TRBJ2-2	TGCAGCGCCCGGGAGGACAACGGGAAGCTGTTTTTT	CSAREDNGKLFF
few	NA	TRBV20-1	TRBJ2-4	TGCAGTGCTAGAGCTGTCGACCGGGCCCTACAGATGGCCAAAAACATTCAGTACTTC	CSARAVDRALQMAKNIQYF
NA	NA	TRBV20-1	TRBJ1-1	TGCAGTGCTAGATCGGGAAGACCGAACAATGAAGCTTTCTTT	CSARSGRPNNEAFF
once	NA	TRBV11-1	TRBJ1-2	TGTGCCAAGATCGCCCCAGAATGGGGCTACACCTTC	CAKIAPEWGYTF
NA	NA	TRBV12-3/TRBV12-4	TRBJ1-1	TGTGCCAACAGCAGAGGGGGGAACATTGAAGCTTTCTTT	CANSRGGNIEAFF
NA	TRBD1	TRBV29-1	TRBJ1-4	TGCAGGGCCAACGACAGGGGACTCGGTGAAAAACTGTTTTTT	CRANDRGLGEKLFF
once	NA	TRBV6-5	TRBJ2-3	TGTGCCAGCAGCACAGGCACATATATGCAGTATTTT	CASSTGTYMQYF
NA	TRBD1	TRBV11-2	TRBJ2-7	TGTGCCAGCAGCCGGGTGGGACAGGCCTTCGAATCTTACGAGCAGCACTTC	CASSRVGQAFESYEQHF
NA	TRBD2	TRBV7-9	TRBJ2-2	TGTGCCAGCAGCCCTAGCGGACCCGGGGAGCTGTTTTTT	CASSPSGPGELFF
many	NA	TRBV4-3	TRBJ2-6	TGCGCCAGCAGCCAAGAACGGGGGAGAGGGTCCAGCGTCCTGACTTTC	CASSQERGRGSSVLTF